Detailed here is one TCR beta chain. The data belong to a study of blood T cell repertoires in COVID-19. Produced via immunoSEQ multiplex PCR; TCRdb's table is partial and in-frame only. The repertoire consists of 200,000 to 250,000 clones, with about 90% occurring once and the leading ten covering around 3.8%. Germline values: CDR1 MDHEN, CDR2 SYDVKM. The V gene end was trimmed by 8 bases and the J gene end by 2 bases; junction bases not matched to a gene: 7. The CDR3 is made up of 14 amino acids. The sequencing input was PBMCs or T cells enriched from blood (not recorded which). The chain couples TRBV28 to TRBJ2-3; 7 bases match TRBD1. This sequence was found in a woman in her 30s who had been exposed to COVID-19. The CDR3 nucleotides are TGTGCCAGCGGATTGGACAGGTCCACAGATACGCAGTATTTT. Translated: CASGLDRSTDTQYF.